These 5 T cell receptor beta chains originate from one sample sequenced in a study of blood T cell repertoires in COVID-19. The data were produced by immunoSEQ multiplex PCR, yet TCRdb's version contains in-frame clones alone and is incomplete. Of 84,000 or so clones listed, roughly 80% were seen once; the top ten hold approximately 11%. Input material: peripheral blood. The source of these receptors is a man between 65 and 85 years old with acute or convalescent COVID-19.

The sample holds one count of this clone. This sequence joins TRBV3-1 (or the pseudogene TRBV3-2) and TRBJ1-2, with D maybe TRBD1 (6 bases). The V end lost 1 base, the J end lost 4 bases, and 13 bases lay between the germline ends. Germline V gene sequence: CDR1 LGHDT, CDR2 YNNKEL (reference sequence). The CDR3 is 15 residues long. The CDR3 DNA is TGTGCCAGCAGCCAAGTAGGGGGAATTAGCTATGGCTACACCTTC. It encodes CASSQVGGISYGYTF.

The chain couples TRBV7-9 to TRBJ2-3, with 8 bases matching TRBD2. Germline V gene data show CDR1 as SEHNR and CDR2 as FQNEAQ (reference sequence). After removal of 5 bases from V and 3 bases from J, the junction contained 4 bases not matched to a gene. This CDR3 is 14 amino acids long. DNA of the CDR3: TGTGCCAGCAGCCTTAGCGGGGAAACAGATACGCAGTATTTT. This encodes CASSLSGETDTQYF.

The V and J genes are TRBV28 and TRBJ2-7, with TRBD2 matching 12 bases. V was pared by 3 bases and J by 3 bases, with 3 bases of the junction left unmatched. Germline lookup yields CDR1 MDHEN and CDR2 SYDVKM. The CDR3 contains 15 residues. The CDR3 region has the DNA TGTGCCAGCAGTTTGACTAGCGGGGGCCACTACGAGCAGTACGTC. It translates to CASSLTSGGHYEQYV.

This rearrangement joins TRBV14 to TRBJ1-4; D is perhaps TRBD1 (5 bases). Trimming pared 4 bases from V and 7 bases from J, leaving 16 bases between. The CDR3 spans 15 residues. Germline V gene data show CDR1 as SGHDN and CDR2 as FVKESK. The CDR3 coding sequence is TGTGCCAGCAGCCGAGGACAACTCGTAGCTGAAAAACTGTTTTTT. It yields the protein CASSRGQLVAEKLFF.

This clone showed up just once. The chain recombines TRBV6-1 with TRBJ2-1, with a weak D call TRBD1 (9 bases). Germline V CDR1 and CDR2: MNHNS, SASEGT. This CDR3 is 14 amino acids long. The V end lost 0 bases, the J end lost 13 bases, and 16 bases lay between the germline ends. CDR3 protein: CASSEARGDRVQFF. The CDR3 region has the DNA TGTGCCAGCAGTGAAGCGCGGGGGGACAGGGTACAGTTCTTC.